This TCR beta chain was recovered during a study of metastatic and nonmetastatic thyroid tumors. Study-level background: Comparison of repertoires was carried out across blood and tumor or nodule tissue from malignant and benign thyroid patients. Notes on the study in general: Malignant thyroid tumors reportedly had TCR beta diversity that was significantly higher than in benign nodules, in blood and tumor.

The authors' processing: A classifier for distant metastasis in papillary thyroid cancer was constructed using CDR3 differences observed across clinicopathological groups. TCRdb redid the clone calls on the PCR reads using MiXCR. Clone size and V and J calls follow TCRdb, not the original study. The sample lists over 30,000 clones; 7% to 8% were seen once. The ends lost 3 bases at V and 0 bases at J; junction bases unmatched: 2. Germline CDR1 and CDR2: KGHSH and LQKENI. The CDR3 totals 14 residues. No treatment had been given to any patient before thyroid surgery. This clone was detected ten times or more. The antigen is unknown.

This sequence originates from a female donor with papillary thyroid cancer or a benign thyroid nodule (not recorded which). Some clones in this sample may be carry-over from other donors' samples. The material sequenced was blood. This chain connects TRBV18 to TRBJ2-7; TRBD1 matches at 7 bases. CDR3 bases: TGTGCCAGCTCACCTGGACAGGCCTCCTACGAGCAGTACTTC. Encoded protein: CASSPGQASYEQYF.